The rows below give T cell receptor beta chains drawn from one sample of a study of T cell changes during pregnancy in multiple sclerosis. TCRdb's copy holds only in-frame clones and misses some; the assay was immunoSEQ multiplex PCR. The repertoire has fewer than 75,000 clones, more than 85% of them found once; the top ten carry 2% to 2.5%. This specimen consisted of peripheral blood, obtained in the first trimester of pregnancy. Source of these receptors: a female donor with multiple sclerosis, enrolled in a pregnancy study. Both conserved end residues are part of each CDR3.

J gene | V gene | CDR3 protein
TRBJ1-1 | TRBV10-3 | CAIRDSGQNTEAFF
TRBJ2-2 | TRBV28 | CASMAETNTGELFF
TRBJ2-1 | TRBV10-3 | CAIVPPSEAATEQFF
TRBJ1-5 | TRBV6-5 | CASSPGQTNQPQHF
TRBJ2-6 | TRBV5-1 | CASSLAVGSGANVLTF
TRBJ1-3 | TRBV5-4 | CASSLAGSSGNTIYF
TRBJ1-2 | TRBV29-1 | CSVETGAAYGYTF
TRBJ2-1 | TRBV28 | CASRDPKREGRNEQFF
TRBJ2-7 | TRBV19 | CASSIEGLSSYEQYF
TRBJ1-2 | TRBV5-1 | CASSFIEREATNYGYTF
TRBJ1-4 | TRBV7-9 | CASSARQGGGEKLFF
TRBJ2-1 | TRBV15 | CATSPWSSYNEQFF
TRBJ2-2 | TRBV5-4 | CASSLGTNSGGELFF
TRBJ1-2 | TRBV27 | CASSPYLREANYGYTF
TRBJ2-3 | TRBV9 | CASSVASGGGPTDTQYF
TRBJ1-1 | TRBV28 | CASGGNTEAFF
TRBJ2-7 | TRBV7-9 | CASSLSRVSYEQYF
TRBJ2-7 | TRBV27 | CASRPGVGTSSYEQYF
TRBJ1-1 | TRBV6-5 | CASSSHRGITEAFF
TRBJ2-7 | TRBV7-9 | CASSLSRDEQYF
TRBJ2-3 | TRBV25-1 | CASSGGMLADTQYF
TRBJ1-1 | TRBV4-2 | CASSQDSRGGTTEAFF